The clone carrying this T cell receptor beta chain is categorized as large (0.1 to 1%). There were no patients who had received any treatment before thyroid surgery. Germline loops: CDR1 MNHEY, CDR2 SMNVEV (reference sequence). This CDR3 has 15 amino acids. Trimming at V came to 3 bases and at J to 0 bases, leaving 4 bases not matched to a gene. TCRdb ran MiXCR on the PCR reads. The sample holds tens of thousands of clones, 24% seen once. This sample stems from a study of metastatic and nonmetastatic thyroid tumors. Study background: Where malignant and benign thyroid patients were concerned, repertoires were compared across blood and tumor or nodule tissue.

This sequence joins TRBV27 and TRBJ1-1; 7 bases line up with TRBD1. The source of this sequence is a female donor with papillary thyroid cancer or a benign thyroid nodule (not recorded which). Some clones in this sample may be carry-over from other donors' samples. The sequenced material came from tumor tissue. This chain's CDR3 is CASSFDREVNTEAFF. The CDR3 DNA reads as TGTGCCAGCAGTTTCGACAGGGAGGTGAACACTGAAGCTTTCTTT.